The next 25 T cell receptor beta chains were all read from a single sample in a study of T-cell memory formation after mild COVID-19. Using its own MiXCR run on the 5' RACE reads, TCRdb lists one record per CDR3 protein. The sample contains 450,000 to 650,000 distinct CDR3 sequences, 15% to 20% of which appear only once. Material for sequencing was PBMCs or a T cell subset sorted from them (not recorded which). The receptors originated from an adult woman who had mild COVID-19 (a few samples of this study predate the infection). Cell type and time point are not known.

The chain is built from TRBV9 and TRBJ2-3, with TRBD1 matching 9 bases. Unmatched junction bases numbered 8, after V lost 4 bases and J lost 2 bases. The V gene's germline CDR1 is SGDLS and CDR2 YYNGEE. The CDR3 loop spans 16 amino acids. CDR3 DNA: TGTGCCAGCAGCCCGCACCGACAGGGGGTCACAGATACGCAGTATTTT. Translated, it gives CASSPHRQGVTDTQYF.

The V and J genes are TRBV7-2 and TRBJ1-5; no clear D. Trimming stripped 5 bases from V and 3 bases from J, with 14 bases between. Germline V gene lookup returns CDR1 SGHTA and CDR2 FQGNSA. CDR3 length: 15 amino acids. The CDR3 bases are TGTGCCAGCAGCCCCGCAGGTTCGGACAATCAGCCCCAGCATTTT. Residues: CASSPAGSDNQPQHF.

This clonotype was detected a few times. The chain employs TRBV6-1 and TRBJ2-3, with 7 bases identical to TRBD1. Per germline, CDR1 MNHNS and CDR2 SASEGT. After removal of 11 bases from V and 0 bases from J, the junction contained 5 bases not matched to a gene. The CDR3 runs to 13 residues. The CDR3 region is CAGRTGSTDTQYF. The CDR3 DNA follows: TGTGCCGGAAGGACAGGAAGCACAGATACGCAGTATTTT.

The rearrangement uses TRBV6-5 and TRBJ2-5, with 11 bases identical to TRBD2. In germline, CDR1 is MNHEY, CDR2 SVGAGI. The CDR3 sequence is 16 residues long. V gave up 6 bases and J gave up 0 bases; unmatched junction bases: 6. DNA of the CDR3: TGTGCCAGCAGCCCTTTACTAGCGGGGGACCAAGAGACCCAGTACTTC. Protein product: CASSPLLAGDQETQYF.

This clonotype was observed a handful of times. The chain combines TRBV7-9 with TRBJ2-5, with 15 nucleotides matching TRBD2. With V trimmed by 5 bases and J by 1 base, 5 bases remained unmatched. Germline CDR1 is SEHNR and CDR2 is FQNEAQ (reference sequence). This CDR3 has 17 amino acids. Here the CDR3 DNA reads TGTGCCAGCAGCCCGGGGACTAGCGGGAGGTTCCAAGAGACCCAGTACTTC. The encoded protein is CASSPGTSGRFQETQYF.

The V and J genes are TRBV20-1 and TRBJ2-5; the D gene is possibly TRBD2 (6 bases). The V gene lost 5 bases and the J gene lost 4 bases, with 11 bases spanning the gap. The CDR3 extends over 12 amino acids. Germline V gives CDR1 DFQATT, CDR2 SNEGSKA (reference sequence). The CDR3 reads CSAPTGGETQYF. The CDR3 nucleotides read TGCAGTGCTCCAACCGGGGGAGAGACCCAGTACTTC.

This clonotype has just one count. The chain links TRBV5-1 to TRBJ2-5; D is uncertain. The germline gives CDR1 SGHRS, CDR2 YFSETQ. This CDR3 comprises 14 residues. With 0 bases removed from V and 4 bases from J, the gap between germline ends came to 10 bases. The CDR3 is CASSLDGQIETQYF. The CDR3 coding sequence is TGCGCCAGCAGCTTGGATGGGCAGATAGAGACCCAGTACTTC.

This clonotype came up a few times. The J gene is TRBJ2-1, the V gene TRBV5-1; no clear D gene. Trimming took off 0 bases at V and 4 bases at J, with 14 bases between the two ends. There are 16 residues in the CDR3. CDR1 SGHRS and CDR2 YFSETQ come from the germline V gene. The CDR3, as DNA: TGCGCCAGCAGCTTGGGGCAGATACCTAGATACAATGAGCAGTTCTTC. Amino acid sequence: CASSLGQIPRYNEQFF.

This chain connects TRBV21-1 to TRBJ2-5; the table's D call TRBD2 went unverified against the DNA. TRBV21-1 is listed as a pseudogene. This CDR3 has 20 amino acids. This CDR3 reads CASSKVASGGTFCDQETQYF. DNA for the CDR3: TGTGCCAGCAGCAAAGTGGCTAGCGGGGGAACCTTTTGCGACCAAGAGACCCAGTACTTC.

The chain combines TRBV29-1 with TRBJ1-1, with a tentative D call TRBD1 (5 bases). The CDR3 has 12 amino acids. V lost 7 bases and J lost 0, with 9 bases in between. Germline V gene lookup returns CDR1 SQVTM and CDR2 ANQGSEA. Here the CDR3 reads CSGDSLNTEAFF. In DNA form, the CDR3 reads TGCAGCGGGGACTCCCTGAACACTGAAGCTTTCTTT.

The V and J genes are TRBV7-3 and TRBJ2-1, with 9 bases aligning to TRBD1. With V trimmed by 5 bases and J by 6 bases, 2 bases remained unmatched. Germline lookup yields CDR1 SGHTA and CDR2 FQGTGA. The CDR3 totals 13 residues. The chain's CDR3 is CASSMGQGNEQFF. DNA for the CDR3: TGTGCCAGCAGCATGGGACAGGGCAATGAGCAGTTCTTC.

This clonotype was counted between two and nine times. This sequence joins TRBV5-1 and TRBJ2-2, with TRBD1 matching over 11 bases. Germline-derived CDR1 and CDR2 are SGHRS and YFSETQ. With 4 bases clipped from V and 7 bases from J, the junction kept 6 bases outside the gene matches. CDR3 length equals 15 residues. The CDR3 DNA is TGCGCCAGCAGCCGCGGACAGGGGGCGAACGGGGAGCTGTTTTTT. Protein sequence: CASSRGQGANGELFF.

V is TRBV6-2 or TRBV6-3 and J is TRBJ2-3; D not resolved. V lost 5 bases to trimming and J lost 7 bases, with 25 bases between them. This CDR3 comprises 17 residues. Germline CDR1 is MNHEY and CDR2 is SVGEGT. CDR3 in DNA: TGTGCCAGCAGTAGTCTAGGGTGGCTCTCTGACGTCCATACGCAGTATTTT. This gives the protein CASSSLGWLSDVHTQYF.

This clonotype was counted between two and nine times. This chain joins TRBV7-6 and TRBJ1-2; 9 bases match TRBD1. The V and J ends lost 5 bases and 3 bases, in that order; junction bases with no gene match: 4. CDR1 and CDR2 from the germline V gene are SGHVS and FNYEAQ. The CDR3 contains 14 residues. CDR3 in DNA: TGTGCCAGCAGCCGATGGGACAGGGACTATGGCTACACCTTC. This gives the protein CASSRWDRDYGYTF. The full variable domain, with the rest looked up from reference TRBV7-6 and TRBJ1-2, is GAGVSQSPRYKVTKRGQDVALRCDPISGHVSLYWYRQALGQGPEFLTYFNYEAQQDKSGLPNDRFSAERPEGSISTLTIQRTEQRDSAMYRCASSRWDRDYGYTFGSGTRLTVV.

This clonotype came up a few times. The chain carries TRBV12-3 or TRBV12-4 and TRBJ2-2; 9 nucleotides agree with TRBD1. V trimming: 5 bases; J trimming: 6 bases; junction bases outside the gene matches: 13. The CDR3 contains 17 residues. This chain's CDR3 is CASSPPRDRAWAGELFF. The CDR3 bases are TGTGCCAGCAGTCCGCCTCGGGACAGGGCGTGGGCCGGGGAGCTGTTTTTT.

V is TRBV9 and J is TRBJ1-2; unclear D gene. This CDR3 is 14 amino acids long. CDR1 and CDR2 (germline): SGDLS, YYNGEE. Trimming took off 0 bases at V and 8 bases at J, with 14 bases between the two ends. The CDR3 DNA reads TGTGCCAGCAGCGTAGCTGATTTACGATACGGCTACACCTTC. It yields the protein CASSVADLRYGYTF.

The rearrangement joins TRBV29-1 to TRBJ1-2; D uncertain. Germline values: CDR1 SQVTM, CDR2 ANQGSEA. Trimming removed 2 bases at V and 8 bases at J, with 9 bases between. CDR3 length: 11 residues. Here the CDR3 reads CSVEKDDGYTF. The CDR3 DNA follows: TGCAGCGTTGAAAAGGACGACGGCTACACCTTC.

V gene TRBV6-5 combines with J gene TRBJ1-6; 9 positions agree with TRBD1. Germline V gives CDR1 MNHEY, CDR2 SVGAGI. V shed 6 bases, J shed 7 bases, and the junction held 1 base outside the gene matches. The CDR3 consists of 13 residues. This chain's CDR3 is CASRDRGNSPLHF. CDR3 sequence (DNA): TGTGCCAGCAGGGACAGGGGAAATTCACCCCTCCACTTT.

This clonotype has just a few counts. The genes are TRBV2 and TRBJ2-3, with 9 bases aligning to TRBD2. J gave up 2 bases and V 6 bases, and 6 bases lay outside the gene matches. Germline values: CDR1 SNHLY, CDR2 FYNNEI. This CDR3 is 15 amino acids long. This CDR3 is CASRATSGSTDTQYF. The CDR3 DNA follows: TGTGCCAGCAGGGCGACTAGCGGATCCACAGATACGCAGTATTTT.

V usage is TRBV29-1 and J usage is TRBJ2-5, with D perhaps assigned TRBD1 or TRBD2 (6 bases each). Germline lookup yields CDR1 SQVTM and CDR2 ANQGSEA. V gave up 5 bases and J gave up 10 bases, with 14 bases separating them. This CDR3 region has 11 residues. The CDR3 DNA is TGCAGCGTTTCGGGGGCCAGGGACCAGTACTTC. As protein: CSVSGARDQYF.

This clonotype was seen once. This chain links TRBV20-1 with TRBJ2-1; 8 positions agree with TRBD1. V lost 6 bases to trimming and J lost 7 bases; unmatched junction nucleotides: 8. The V gene's germline CDR1 is DFQATT and CDR2 SNEGSKA (reference sequence). The CDR3 consists of 13 residues. CDR3 nucleotides: TGCAGTGCGTATGCACACAGGGGGAATGAGCAGTTCTTC. It translates to CSAYAHRGNEQFF.

CDR3 bases: TGTGCCAGCAGTTACAAGCGACTAAGGCGGGGGGAGAATGAGCAGTTCTTC. Residues: CASSYKRLRRGENEQFF. The chain is built from TRBV6-2 or TRBV6-3 and TRBJ2-1, with 8 nucleotides matching TRBD2. The CDR3 has 17 amino acids. Germline V gene sequence: CDR1 MNHEY, CDR2 SVGEGT. With V trimmed by 2 bases and J by 7 bases, 13 bases remained unmatched.

CDR3 sequence: CASSTWGGGNYNEQFF. CDR3 nucleotides: TGTGCCAGCAGCACGTGGGGCGGGGGGAACTACAATGAGCAGTTCTTC. The V gene is TRBV7-3, the J gene TRBJ2-1; TRBD2 matches 8 bases. V lost 5 bases, J lost 3 bases, and 9 bases stayed unmatched. CDR3 length equals 16 residues. Germline V gene sequence: CDR1 SGHTA, CDR2 FQGTGA.

This clonotype was seen more than once but under ten times. This rearrangement joins TRBV5-1 to TRBJ2-7; 7 nucleotides match TRBD2. Germline assignment: CDR1 SGHRS and CDR2 YFSETQ. V trimming: 4 bases; J trimming: 0 bases; junction bases outside the gene matches: 7. The CDR3 is 15 amino acids. The CDR3 sequence is CASSPGTIRSYEQYF. The CDR3 DNA reads as TGCGCCAGCAGCCCGGGGACTATCCGCTCCTACGAGCAGTACTTC. Drawing the rest from reference TRBV5-1 and TRBJ2-7, the complete variable domain is KAGVTQTPRYLIKTRGQQVTLSCSPISGHRSVSWYQQTPGQGLQFLFEYFSETQRNKGNFPGRFSGRQFSNSRSEMNVSTLELGDSALYLCASSPGTIRSYEQYFGPGTRLTVT.

This clonotype was observed a handful of times. The chain recombines TRBV27 with TRBJ2-7, with a possible D match to TRBD2 (5 bases). Between the trimmed V and J ends, which lost 2 bases and 0 bases, there was a span of 20 bases. The CDR3 has 18 residues. Germline V gene data show CDR1 as MNHEY and CDR2 as SMNVEV (reference sequence). The CDR3 region has the DNA TGTGCCAGCAGTTTAAGGATGGCTAGCTTGGGAAGCTCCTACGAGCAGTACTTC. It specifies CASSLRMASLGSSYEQYF.